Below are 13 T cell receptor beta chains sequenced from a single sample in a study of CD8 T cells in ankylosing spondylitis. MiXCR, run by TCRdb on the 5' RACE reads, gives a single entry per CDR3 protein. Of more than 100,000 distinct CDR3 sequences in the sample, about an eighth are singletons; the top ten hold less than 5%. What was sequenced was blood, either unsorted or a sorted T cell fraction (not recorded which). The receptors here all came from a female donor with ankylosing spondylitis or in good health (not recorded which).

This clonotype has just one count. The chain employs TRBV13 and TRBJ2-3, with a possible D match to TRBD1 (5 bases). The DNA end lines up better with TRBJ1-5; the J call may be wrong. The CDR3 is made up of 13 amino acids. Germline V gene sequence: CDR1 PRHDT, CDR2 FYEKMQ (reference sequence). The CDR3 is CASSGTPTDTQHF. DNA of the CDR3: TGTGCCAGCAGCGGGACGCCCACAGATACGCAGCATTTT.

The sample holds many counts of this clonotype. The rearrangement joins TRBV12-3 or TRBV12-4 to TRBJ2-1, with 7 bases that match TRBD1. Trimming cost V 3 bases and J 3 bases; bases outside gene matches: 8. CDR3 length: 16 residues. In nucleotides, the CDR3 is TGTGCCAGCAGTTTCCCCACAGGGGCTAGCTACAATGAGCAGTTCTTC. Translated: CASSFPTGASYNEQFF.

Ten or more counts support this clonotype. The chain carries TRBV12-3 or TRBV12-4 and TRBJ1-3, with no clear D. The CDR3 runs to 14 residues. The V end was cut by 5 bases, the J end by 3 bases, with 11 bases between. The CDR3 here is CASSRGSGGNTIYF. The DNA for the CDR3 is TGTGCCAGCAGTAGAGGGTCCGGTGGAAACACCATATATTTT.

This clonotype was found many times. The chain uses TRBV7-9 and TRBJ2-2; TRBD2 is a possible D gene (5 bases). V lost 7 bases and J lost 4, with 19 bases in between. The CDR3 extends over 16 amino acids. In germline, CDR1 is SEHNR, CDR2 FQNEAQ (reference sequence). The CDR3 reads CASTGPRGDGTGELFF. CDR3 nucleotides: TGTGCCAGCACCGGACCTCGGGGTGACGGCACCGGGGAGCTGTTTTTT.

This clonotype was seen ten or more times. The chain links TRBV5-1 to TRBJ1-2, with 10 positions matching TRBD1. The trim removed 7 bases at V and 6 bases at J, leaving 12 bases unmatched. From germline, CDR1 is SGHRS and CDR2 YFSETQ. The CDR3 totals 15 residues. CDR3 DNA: TGCGCCAGCGACCCCCTGGGACAGGGGAGCCATGGCTACACCTTC. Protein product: CASDPLGQGSHGYTF.

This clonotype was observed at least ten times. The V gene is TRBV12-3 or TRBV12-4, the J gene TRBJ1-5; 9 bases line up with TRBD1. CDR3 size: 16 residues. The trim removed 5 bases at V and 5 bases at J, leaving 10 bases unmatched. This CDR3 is CASSVAFGTGYQPQHF. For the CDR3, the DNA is TGTGCCAGCAGTGTCGCTTTTGGGACAGGGTATCAGCCCCAGCATTTT.

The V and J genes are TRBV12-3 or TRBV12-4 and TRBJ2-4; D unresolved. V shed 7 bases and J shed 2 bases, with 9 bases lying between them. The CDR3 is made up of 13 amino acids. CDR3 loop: CASKPVTKNIQYF. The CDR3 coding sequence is TGTGCCAGCAAGCCCGTAACCAAAAACATTCAGTACTTC.

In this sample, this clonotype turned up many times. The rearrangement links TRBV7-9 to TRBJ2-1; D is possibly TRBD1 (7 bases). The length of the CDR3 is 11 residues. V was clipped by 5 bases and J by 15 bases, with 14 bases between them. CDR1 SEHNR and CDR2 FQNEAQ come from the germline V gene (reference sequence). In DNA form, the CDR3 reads TGTGCCAGCAGCACCGGAGGGGGCTCGTTCTTC. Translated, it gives CASSTGGGSFF. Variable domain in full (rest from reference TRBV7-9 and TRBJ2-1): DTGVSQNPRHKITKRGQNVTFRCDPISEHNRLYWYRQTLGQGPEFLTYFQNEAQLEKSRLLSDRFSAERPKGSFSTLEIQRTEQGDSAMYLCASSTGGGSFFGPGTRLTVL.

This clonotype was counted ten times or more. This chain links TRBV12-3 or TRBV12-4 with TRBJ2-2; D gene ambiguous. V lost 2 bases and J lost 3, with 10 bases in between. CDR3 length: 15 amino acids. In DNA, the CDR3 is TGTGCCAGCAGTTTATGGTCATCCCACACCGGGGAGCTGTTTTTT. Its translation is CASSLWSSHTGELFF.

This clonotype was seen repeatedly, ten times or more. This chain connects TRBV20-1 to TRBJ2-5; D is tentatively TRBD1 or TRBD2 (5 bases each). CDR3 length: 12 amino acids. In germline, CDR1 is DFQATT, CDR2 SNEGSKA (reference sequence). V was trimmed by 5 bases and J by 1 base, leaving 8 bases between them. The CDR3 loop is CSARGPQETQYF. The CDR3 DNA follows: TGCAGTGCTCGGGGACCCCAAGAGACCCAGTACTTC.

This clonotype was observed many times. CDR3 loop: CASSLAGRAFF. The CDR3 region has the DNA TGTGCCAGCAGTTTAGCCGGCCGGGCTTTCTTT. The chain carries TRBV12-3 or TRBV12-4 and TRBJ1-1; unclear D gene. V gave up 0 bases and J gave up 11 bases, with 7 bases separating them. The CDR3 has 11 amino acids.

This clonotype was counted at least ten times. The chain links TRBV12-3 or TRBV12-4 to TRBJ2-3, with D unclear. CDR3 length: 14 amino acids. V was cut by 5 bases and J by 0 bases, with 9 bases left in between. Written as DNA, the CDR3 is TGTGCCAGCAGTCCTTCTGGCAGCACAGATACGCAGTATTTT. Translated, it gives CASSPSGSTDTQYF.

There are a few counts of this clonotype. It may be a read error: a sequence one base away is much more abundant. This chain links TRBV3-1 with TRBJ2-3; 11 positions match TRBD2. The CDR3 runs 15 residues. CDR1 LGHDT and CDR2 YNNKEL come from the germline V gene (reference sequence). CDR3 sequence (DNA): TGTGCCTGCAGCATCGTGGGGACTAGCGGAGGGACGCAGTATTTT. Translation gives CACSIVGTSGGTQYF.